The entry below gives a single TCR beta chain sequence along with its context. Its antigen remains unknown. The sample comes from a study of CD8 T cells in ankylosing spondylitis. Notes on the study in general: Disease-linked clones bore a CD8+ phenotype and were relatively rare in peripheral blood. Reported data indicate significant enrichment of disease-linked clones within matched ankylosing spondylitis synovial fluid. For ankylosing spondylitis blood, a TCR beta motif of about 8 highly homologous variants appeared characteristic.

The CDR3 totals 13 residues. The ends were cut back, 8 bases at V and 6 bases at J, with 16 bases in the middle. From germline, CDR1 is MDHEN and CDR2 SYDVKM. For TCR beta, libraries came from quantitative 5'-RACE with molecular barcodes. MiXCR was run by TCRdb on the 5' RACE reads, yielding one entry per CDR3 protein. This sample carries fewer than 400,000 distinct CDR3 sequences, approximately 20% of them seen once, and the ten largest clones take roughly a sixth. This chain links TRBV28 with TRBJ1-2; D is unclear. The specimen was blood, either unsorted or a sorted T cell fraction (not recorded which). This clonotype was obtained from a male donor with ankylosing spondylitis. The CDR3 reads CASLRRPLDGYTF. The CDR3 bases are TGTGCCAGCCTGCGTAGGCCTCTTGATGGCTACACCTTC.